This TCR beta chain was recorded in a study of blood T cell repertoires in COVID-19. In the study overall: Researchers got acute and convalescent COVID-19 samples from the United States, Italy and Spain. T cells, B-cell-depleted T cells, or PBMCs provided the cDNA or gDNA that served as material.

The ends were cut back, 3 bases at V and 8 bases at J, with 17 bases in the middle. Germline V lookup: CDR1 SGDLS, CDR2 YYNGEE. This CDR3 is 15 amino acids long. Sequenced by immunoSEQ multiplex PCR; TCRdb stores in-frame clones only, minus some. The data hold 230,000 or so clones, with roughly 84% observed a single time. Each participant's cohort was designated according to participant-reported clinical history. The recovered donors of Cohort 3 showed two negative PCRs, clearance, or symptom resolution. Sequencing used PBMCs or T cells enriched from blood (not recorded which). This clonotype originated in a man aged 45-65 years who had recovered from COVID-19. The gene calls are TRBV9 and TRBJ1-4, with a possible D match to TRBD1 (6 bases). CDR3 bases: TGTGCCAGCAGCGCCTTCGGGGGGCTTAAGGAAAAACTGTTTTTT. It is translated as CASSAFGGLKEKLFF.